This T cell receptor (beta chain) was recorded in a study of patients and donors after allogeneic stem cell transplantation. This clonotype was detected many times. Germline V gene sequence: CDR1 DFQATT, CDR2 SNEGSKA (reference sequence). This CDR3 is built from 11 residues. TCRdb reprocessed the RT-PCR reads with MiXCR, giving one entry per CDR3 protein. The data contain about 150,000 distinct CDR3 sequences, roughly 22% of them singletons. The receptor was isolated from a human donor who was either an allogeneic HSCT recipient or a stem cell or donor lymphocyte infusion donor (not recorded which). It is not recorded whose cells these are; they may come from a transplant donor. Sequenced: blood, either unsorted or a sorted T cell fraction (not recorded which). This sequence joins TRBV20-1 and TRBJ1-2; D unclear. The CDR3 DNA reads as TGCAGAGCTGGGGAACCCTATGGCTACACCTTC. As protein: CRAGEPYGYTF.